This T cell receptor beta chain was captured in a study of CD8 T cells in ankylosing spondylitis. Regarding the study as a whole: Certain motif variants had earlier been reported in reactive arthritis synovial fluid and blood. With a CD8+ phenotype, disease-linked clones were relatively rare in peripheral blood. A TCR beta motif of about eight highly homologous variants seemed to mark ankylosing spondylitis blood.

This clonotype has just a few counts. Its antigen is still unknown. For TCR beta, libraries came from quantitative 5'-RACE with molecular barcodes. TCRdb re-analysed the 5' RACE reads in MiXCR, keeping a single row per CDR3 protein. The sample contains more than 150,000 distinct CDR3 sequences, 10% to 15% of which appear only once. The CDR3 length is 14 residues. Germline lookup yields CDR1 SGHRS and CDR2 YFSETQ. V was cut by 5 bases and J by 8 bases, with 17 bases left in between. The TCR comes from a female donor with ankylosing spondylitis or in good health (not recorded which). Sequencing was carried out using blood, either unsorted or a sorted T cell fraction (not recorded which). The V gene is TRBV5-1, the J gene TRBJ2-1; perhaps TRBD2 as D (6 bases). CDR3 nucleotide sequence: TGCGCCAGCAGAGTCGACGGGACTGTGGATGAGCAGTTCTTC. Translation: CASRVDGTVDEQFF.